This T cell receptor (beta chain) was sequenced during a study of T-cell memory formation after mild COVID-19. Looking at the study overall: Largely donor-specific sequence clusters came from a couple of donors.

Germline assignment: CDR1 GTSNPN and CDR2 SVGIG (reference sequence). This CDR3 has 12 amino acids. The authors produced TCR alpha and TCR beta cDNA libraries with sample barcodes and UMIs by 5'RACE using constant-segment primers. TCRdb itself ran the 5' RACE reads through MiXCR, one entry per CDR3 protein. This table has around 440,000 distinct CDR3 sequences, 18% appearing once. The sequence came from an adult woman who had mild COVID-19 (a few samples of this study predate the infection). Cell type and time point are not known. The chain employs TRBV30 and TRBJ1-1; 8 bases line up with TRBD1. The material sequenced was PBMCs or a T cell subset sorted from them (not recorded which). The CDR3 loop is CSSGGYRTEAFF. As DNA, the CDR3 is TGTTCGTCAGGGGGCTATCGCACTGAAGCTTTCTTT.